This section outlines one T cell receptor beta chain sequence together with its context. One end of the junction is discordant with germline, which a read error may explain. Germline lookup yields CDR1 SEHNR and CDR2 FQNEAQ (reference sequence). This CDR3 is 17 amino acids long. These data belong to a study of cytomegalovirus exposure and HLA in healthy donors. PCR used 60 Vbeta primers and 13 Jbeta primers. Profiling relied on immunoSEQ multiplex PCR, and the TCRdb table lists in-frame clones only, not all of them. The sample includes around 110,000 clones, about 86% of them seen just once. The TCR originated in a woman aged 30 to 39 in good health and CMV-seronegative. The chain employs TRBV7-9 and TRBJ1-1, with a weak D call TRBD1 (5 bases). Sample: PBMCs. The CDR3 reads CSSSSTGVVFLNTEAFF. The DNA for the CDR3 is TGTTCCAGCAGCTCAACAGGAGTAGTCTTCCTGAACACTGAAGCTTTCTTT.